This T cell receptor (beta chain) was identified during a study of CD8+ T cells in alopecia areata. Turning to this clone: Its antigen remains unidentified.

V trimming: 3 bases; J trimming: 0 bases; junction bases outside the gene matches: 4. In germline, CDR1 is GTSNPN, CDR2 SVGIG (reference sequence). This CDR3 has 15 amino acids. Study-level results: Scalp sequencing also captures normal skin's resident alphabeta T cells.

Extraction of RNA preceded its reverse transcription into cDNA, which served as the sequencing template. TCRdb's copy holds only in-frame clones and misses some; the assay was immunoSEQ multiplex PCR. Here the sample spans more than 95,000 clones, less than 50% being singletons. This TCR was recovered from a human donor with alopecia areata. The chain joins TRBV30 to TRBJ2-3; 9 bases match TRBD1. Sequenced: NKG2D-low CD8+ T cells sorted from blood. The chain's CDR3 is CAWSTGGSSTDTQYF. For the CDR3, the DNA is TGTGCCTGGAGCACAGGGGGCTCGAGCACAGATACGCAGTATTTT.